Shown below are 24 T cell receptor beta chains from a single sample sequenced in a study of T cell responses to AZD1222 COVID-19 vaccine. Generated by immunoSEQ multiplex PCR, the TCRdb table keeps only in-frame clones and is missing some. The top ten clones hold about 12% of a sample with 140,000 to 150,000 clones, about 92% of them seen once. Material: peripheral blood, obtained after recovery from COVID-19. Receptors were obtained from an adult who had recovered from COVID-19.

The chain employs TRBV28 and TRBJ2-7, with D possibly called TRBD1 or TRBD2 (5 bases each). CDR1 is MDHEN, CDR2 SYDVKM, per germline. The CDR3 covers 14 residues. Trimming removed 7 bases at V and 4 bases at J, with 17 bases between. CDR3 sequence (DNA): TGTGCCAGCATTCCCCCGGGACCGTCTTACGAGCAGTACTTC. Encoded protein: CASIPPGPSYEQYF.

The rearrangement uses TRBV19 and TRBJ1-5; D gene unclear. The CDR3 has 12 amino acids. In germline, CDR1 is LNHDA, CDR2 SQIVND (reference sequence). V was trimmed by 3 bases and J by 7 bases, leaving 7 bases between them. The CDR3: CASSMVQQPQHF. CDR3 DNA: TGTGCCAGTAGTATGGTCCAACAGCCCCAGCATTTT.

This clone was observed a handful of times. This chain uses TRBV19 with TRBJ2-7; 14 nucleotides line up with TRBD2. The V gene's germline CDR1 is LNHDA and CDR2 SQIVND (reference sequence). There are 15 residues in the CDR3. Trimming took 3 bases from V and 5 from J; bases not matched to a gene: 3. DNA for the CDR3: TGTGCCAGTAGTATGGGACTAGCGGGAGATAACGAGCAGTACTTC. Translation: CASSMGLAGDNEQYF.

V and J are TRBV3-1 (or the pseudogene TRBV3-2) and TRBJ1-2; D possibly corresponds to TRBD1 (5 bases). Germline loops: CDR1 LGHDT, CDR2 YNNKEL (reference sequence). The CDR3 has 14 amino acids. With 8 bases removed from V and 3 bases from J, the gap between germline ends came to 16 bases. This CDR3 reads CASAALRGDYGYTF. As DNA, the CDR3 is TGTGCCAGCGCCGCCCTAAGGGGTGACTATGGCTACACCTTC.

The V and J genes are TRBV7-8 and TRBJ1-1; 7 positions match TRBD1. CDR1 and CDR2 from the germline V gene are SGHVS and FQNEAQ. CDR3 length equals 16 residues. V shed 0 bases and J 1 base; nucleotides not matched to a gene: 5. This CDR3 reads CASSLAKAGGNTEAFF. The DNA for the CDR3 is TGTGCCAGCAGCTTAGCGAAGGCAGGGGGGAACACTGAAGCTTTCTTT.

The genes are TRBV5-4 and TRBJ1-2, with D tentatively TRBD1 (6 bases). The CDR3 is made up of 12 amino acids. The germline V gene encodes CDR1 SGHNT and CDR2 YYREEE (reference sequence). The ends were cut back, 2 bases at V and 6 bases at J, with 8 bases in the middle. CDR3 region: CASSFRQDGYTF. The CDR3 DNA follows: TGTGCCAGCAGCTTCCGACAGGATGGCTACACCTTC.

The CDR3 reads CASSPIQNTEAFF. In nucleotides, the CDR3 is TGTGCCAGCTCACCAATACAGAACACTGAAGCTTTCTTT. This chain connects TRBV18 to TRBJ1-1; the D is unclear. The V gene's germline CDR1 is KGHSH and CDR2 LQKENI. V was pared by 2 bases and J by 1 base, with 5 bases between. This CDR3 has 13 amino acids.

The chain combines TRBV28 with TRBJ1-3, with 10 bases lining up with TRBD1. The CDR3 runs 17 residues. The germline V gene has CDR1 MDHEN and CDR2 SYDVKM. V lost 5 bases and J lost 4; bases outside the gene matches: 11. The CDR3 coding sequence is TGTGCCAGCAGTGGGCCTTACGGGACAGGGGACGGAAACACCATATATTTT. The encoded protein is CASSGPYGTGDGNTIYF.

This clone was recorded once. The gene calls are TRBV7-3 and TRBJ1-2, with TRBD1 as a possible D gene (5 bases). The germline V and J ends were trimmed by 5 bases and 12 bases, with 16 bases remaining between them. CDR3 length: 12 residues. Germline V gene sequence: CDR1 SGHTA, CDR2 FQGTGA. CDR3 loop: CASSKGPAPHTF. The CDR3 DNA reads as TGTGCCAGCAGCAAGGGACCGGCTCCCCACACCTTC.

J is TRBJ2-3 and V is TRBV3-1 (or the pseudogene TRBV3-2); no definite D call. Germline CDR1 LGHDT, CDR2 YNNKEL (reference sequence). The CDR3 consists of 13 residues. Trimming took 5 bases from V and 6 from J, leaving 12 bases between them. CDR3 in DNA: TGTGCCAGCAGCTTCGGACCGCTCGATACGCAGTATTTT. Translation: CASSFGPLDTQYF.

This chain uses TRBV7-8 with TRBJ2-1; D is ambiguous. The CDR3 is 13 residues long. Trimming removed 3 bases from V and 4 bases from J, with 7 bases in between. CDR1 SGHVS and CDR2 FQNEAQ come from the germline V gene. CDR3 protein: CASSFDLYNEQFF. The CDR3 DNA sequence: TGTGCCAGCAGCTTTGACTTGTACAATGAGCAGTTCTTC.

Comment on this clone: The junction shows a germline mismatch at one end, possibly a read error. The rearrangement links TRBV30 to TRBJ2-7, with D possibly being TRBD2 (6 bases). Germline CDR1 is GTSNPN and CDR2 is SVGIG (reference sequence). The length of the CDR3 is 11 residues. The CDR3 is CAWSVRGTLLF. DNA for the CDR3: TGTGCCTGGAGTGTACGCGGGACCCTACTCTTC.

This chain uses TRBV5-1 with TRBJ2-2; 7 positions match TRBD2. Looked up from germline, CDR1 is SGHRS and CDR2 is YFSETQ. The V gene end was trimmed by 6 bases and the J gene end by 0 bases; junction bases not matched to a gene: 2. The CDR3 is 14 residues long. The CDR3 DNA sequence: TGCGCCAGCATGAGCGGGACGAACACCGGGGAGCTGTTTTTT. This gives the protein CASMSGTNTGELFF.

V and J are TRBV5-6 and TRBJ1-2; possibly TRBD1 for D (6 bases). Trimming took off 4 bases at V and 2 bases at J, with 15 bases between the two ends. Germline assignment: CDR1 SGHDT and CDR2 YYEEEE. This CDR3 has 15 amino acids. CDR3 nucleotide sequence: TGTGCCAGCAGCCCATCACAGGGATGGAACTATGGCTACACCTTC. Its protein is CASSPSQGWNYGYTF.

The V and J genes are TRBV29-1 and TRBJ1-1; D gene unclear. The length of the CDR3 is 14 residues. CDR1 SQVTM and CDR2 ANQGSEA come from the germline V gene. Trimming removed 5 bases at V and 0 bases at J, with 13 bases between. CDR3 in DNA: TGCAGCGTTAGCACAATAATAATGAACACTGAAGCTTTCTTT. Encoded protein: CSVSTIIMNTEAFF.

The rearrangement uses TRBV20-1 and TRBJ2-7, with no clear D. Trimming pared 1 base from V and 6 bases from J, leaving 7 bases between. The germline CDR1 and CDR2 sequences are DFQATT and SNEGSKA (reference sequence). The CDR3 loop spans 11 amino acids. The CDR3 loop reads CSARVGSEQYF. In DNA, the CDR3 is TGCAGTGCTAGAGTTGGCAGCGAGCAGTACTTC.

The rearrangement uses TRBV19 and TRBJ1-1; the D is unclear. CDR1 is LNHDA, CDR2 SQIVND, per germline (reference sequence). Trimming took 3 bases from V and 3 from J, leaving 5 bases between them. This CDR3 has 12 residues. The chain's CDR3 is CASSIAYTEAFF. The CDR3 DNA is TGTGCCAGTAGTATCGCTTACACTGAAGCTTTCTTT.

V gene TRBV6-1 combines with J gene TRBJ2-7, with a possible D match to TRBD1 (6 bases). Trimming removed 4 bases at V and 3 bases at J, with 22 bases between. CDR3 length: 17 amino acids. Germline assignment: CDR1 MNHNS and CDR2 SASEGT. The CDR3 DNA sequence: TGTGCCAGCAGTGCCCCCTTGACAGGACGAAGAGGCTACGAGCAGTACTTC. Translating it yields CASSAPLTGRRGYEQYF.

The genes are TRBV30 and TRBJ2-2, with D unclear. The CDR3 is 13 residues long. Germline V gene lookup returns CDR1 GTSNPN and CDR2 SVGIG (reference sequence). V was trimmed by 1 base and J by 1 base, leaving 4 bases between them. DNA for the CDR3: TGTGCCTGGAGTGACGGGAACACCGGGGAGCTGTTTTTT. It specifies CAWSDGNTGELFF.

The chain links TRBV5-1 to TRBJ2-5, with no clear D. Trimming stripped 0 bases from V and 1 base from J, with 16 bases between. This CDR3 region has 17 residues. CDR1 SGHRS and CDR2 YFSETQ come from the germline V gene. The CDR3 loop reads CASSLGPSASAQETQYF. The CDR3 region has the DNA TGCGCCAGCAGCTTGGGGCCCTCGGCATCCGCCCAAGAGACCCAGTACTTC.

The V gene is TRBV7-9, the J gene TRBJ1-6, with TRBD1 as a possible D gene (5 bases). The germline gives CDR1 SEHNR, CDR2 FQNEAQ (reference sequence). Trimming removed 3 bases from V and 7 bases from J, with 10 bases in between. The CDR3 has 14 residues. CDR3 amino acids: CASSLEQENSPLHF. The CDR3 bases are TGTGCCAGCAGCTTGGAACAGGAAAATTCACCCCTCCACTTT. The full variable domain, rest sourced from reference TRBV7-9 and TRBJ1-6, is DTGVSQNPRHKITKRGQNVTFRCDPISEHNRLYWYRQTLGQGPEFLTYFQNEAQLEKSRLLSDRFSAERPKGSFSTLEIQRTEQGDSAMYLCASSLEQENSPLHFGNGTRLTVT.

CDR3 sequence (DNA): TGTGCCAGCAGTGATCTGGGAGGACAGGGGCGAAGTTCACCCCTCCACTTT. This sequence encodes CASSDLGGQGRSSPLHF. The J gene is TRBJ1-6, the V gene TRBV25-1; the match to TRBD1 covers 9 bases. The V gene end was trimmed by 3 bases and the J gene end by 9 bases; junction bases not matched to a gene: 12. CDR3 size: 17 residues. Germline-derived CDR1 and CDR2 are MGHDK and SYGVNS.

The CDR3 spells CASSFGTSGRTEGKTQYF. CDR3 sequence (DNA): TGTGCCAGCAGCTTCGGGACTAGCGGGAGGACCGAGGGGAAGACCCAGTACTTC. The chain carries TRBV5-4 and TRBJ2-5, with TRBD2 matching over 15 bases. This CDR3 contains 18 residues. V trimming: 2 bases; J trimming: 6 bases; junction bases outside the gene matches: 11. Germline loops: CDR1 SGHNT, CDR2 YYREEE (reference sequence).

The rearrangement links TRBV28 to TRBJ1-2; D possibly corresponds to TRBD1 (6 bases). CDR1 is MDHEN and CDR2 is SYDVKM in the germline V gene. The CDR3 length is 13 residues. V dropped 7 bases and J dropped 12 bases, with 21 bases sitting between them. CDR3 nucleotides: TGTGCCAGCACCCCCCCGGACGGGACAAACCACACCTTC. Translation: CASTPPDGTNHTF.